What follows are 24 T cell receptor beta chains derived from one specimen sequenced in a study of CD8 T cells in Susac syndrome. Random hexamers served to reverse transcribe roughly 0.5 to 1 ug RNA. A single record per CDR3 protein comes from TCRdb applying MiXCR to the immunoSEQ multiplex PCR reads. Of 150,000 to 180,000 distinct CDR3 sequences listed, 95% to 96% were seen once; the top ten hold roughly 0.15%. The sample taken for sequencing was CD8+ T cells from PBMCs. The receptors come from a human donor with multiple sclerosis.

The chain joins TRBV7-2 to TRBJ2-2; D uncertain. The CDR3 runs to 15 residues. V was trimmed by 5 bases and J by 4 bases, leaving 14 bases between them. The germline V gene has CDR1 SGHTA and CDR2 FQGNSA. CDR3 nucleotide sequence: TGTGCCAGCAGCCTTTCCCTCACAGCCACCGGGGAGCTGTTTTTT. It codes for CASSLSLTATGELFF.

This clonotype was seen once. The rearrangement uses TRBV11-2 and TRBJ2-5, with TRBD2 matching over 13 bases. Looked up from germline, CDR1 is SGHAT and CDR2 is FQNNGV. With V trimmed by 5 bases and J by 2 bases, 8 bases remained unmatched. The CDR3 consists of 17 residues. The CDR3 here is CASSREPLAGGQETQYF. Here the CDR3 DNA reads TGTGCCAGCAGCCGAGAACCACTAGCGGGGGGGCAAGAGACCCAGTACTTC.

The rearrangement joins TRBV9 to TRBJ2-1; D might be TRBD1 (5 bases). The germline CDR1 and CDR2 sequences are SGDLS and YYNGEE. This CDR3 is 14 amino acids long. Trimming left V 3 bases short and J 6 bases short, with 13 bases between. CDR3 residues: CASSGDSQGNEQFF. The CDR3 coding sequence is TGTGCCAGCAGCGGTGATAGTCAGGGCAATGAGCAGTTCTTC.

The gene calls are TRBV9 and TRBJ1-2; D not resolved. The CDR3 totals 14 residues. The V end lost 3 bases, the J end lost 8 bases, and 17 bases lay between the germline ends. Germline V gene data show CDR1 as SGDLS and CDR2 as YYNGEE. DNA of the CDR3: TGTGCCAGCAGCGAATTAGGGAGTATAAACGGCTACACCTTC. Translating it yields CASSELGSINGYTF.

The V call is TRBV29-1, the J call TRBJ1-3; D not resolved. CDR1 and CDR2 from the germline V gene are SQVTM and ANQGSEA. The ends were cut back, 1 base at V and 3 bases at J, with 10 bases in the middle. The CDR3 runs 14 residues. In DNA form, the CDR3 reads TGCAGCGTTGAAGGGGCGCGGAGTGGAAACACCATATATTTT. Protein sequence: CSVEGARSGNTIYF.

V is TRBV30 and J is TRBJ1-1; D call uncertain. The CDR3 covers 15 residues. The germline V and J ends were trimmed by 2 bases and 1 base, with 14 bases remaining between them. Germline V gene sequence: CDR1 GTSNPN, CDR2 SVGIG (reference sequence). The DNA of the CDR3 is TGTGCCTGGAGTCCCTGGTCCCAACCGAACACTGAAGCTTTCTTT. Amino acid sequence: CAWSPWSQPNTEAFF.

The gene calls are TRBV12-3 or TRBV12-4 and TRBJ1-1, with D perhaps matching TRBD1 (6 bases). With 5 bases removed from V and 4 bases from J, the gap between germline ends came to 11 bases. The CDR3 sequence is 13 residues long. The CDR3 sequence is CASSTGPSTEAFF. The CDR3 coding sequence is TGTGCCAGCAGTACAGGGCCCAGCACTGAAGCTTTCTTT.

The V call is TRBV29-1, the J call TRBJ2-5, with D tentatively TRBD1 (5 bases). The CDR3 runs to 14 residues. CDR1 is SQVTM, CDR2 ANQGSEA, per germline. Trimming stripped 0 bases from V and 5 bases from J, with 13 bases between. The CDR3 loop is CSVEDGAKMETQYF. CDR3 in DNA: TGCAGCGTTGAAGATGGGGCCAAGATGGAGACCCAGTACTTC.

The chain recombines TRBV20-1 with TRBJ1-4; 7 positions agree with TRBD1. The germline V gene encodes CDR1 DFQATT and CDR2 SNEGSKA (reference sequence). J gave up 2 bases and V 5 bases, and 8 bases lay outside the gene matches. This CDR3 has 15 amino acids. The CDR3 DNA reads as TGCAGTGCTGTACAGGGGAGGATGACTAATGAAAAACTGTTTTTT. Translated: CSAVQGRMTNEKLFF.

The rearrangement uses TRBV29-1 and TRBJ2-5; 8 nucleotides line up with TRBD1. The germline V gene has CDR1 SQVTM and CDR2 ANQGSEA. The CDR3 runs to 15 residues. V dropped 6 bases and J dropped 1; count of bases not matched to a gene: 10. Here the CDR3 DNA reads TGCAGCGTGGCCGACAGGGGCGAGGTCCAAGAGACCCAGTACTTC. As protein: CSVADRGEVQETQYF. Variable domain in full (rest from reference TRBV29-1 and TRBJ2-5): SAVISQKPSRDICQRGTSLTIQCQVDSQVTMMFWYRQQPGQSLTLIATANQGSEATYESGFVIDKFPISRPNLTFSTLTVSNMSPEDSSIYLCSVADRGEVQETQYFGPGTRLLVL.

The rearrangement links TRBV14 to TRBJ1-1; perhaps TRBD1 as D (5 bases). Per the germline V gene, CDR1 is SGHDN and CDR2 is FVKESK. The CDR3 sequence is 12 residues long. V shed 4 bases and J shed 11 bases, with 14 bases lying between them. In DNA, the CDR3 is TGTGCCAGCAGCCTTGGGGGGATAGATGCTTTCTTT. Translating it yields CASSLGGIDAFF.

This clonotype showed up just once. The chain recombines TRBV7-9 with TRBJ1-2; a weak D match, TRBD1 (5 bases). V lost 5 bases and J 5 bases, leaving 24 bases between the germline ends. CDR1 is SEHNR, CDR2 FQNEAQ, per germline (reference sequence). This CDR3 has 17 residues. The CDR3 DNA follows: TGTGCCAGCAGCCCGGGGGACGGGGACCCCCTAGCATATGGCTACACCTTC. Translated, it gives CASSPGDGDPLAYGYTF.

CDR3 coding DNA: TGTGCCAGCAGCCTGGGGATGGGACAGATAAACAATGAGCAGTTCTTC. This sequence encodes CASSLGMGQINNEQFF. The chain combines TRBV13 with TRBJ2-1; the match to TRBD1 covers 7 bases. The CDR3 extends over 16 amino acids. V shed 5 bases and J 5 bases; nucleotides not matched to a gene: 12. Germline CDR1 and CDR2: PRHDT and FYEKMQ (reference sequence).

The V call is TRBV12-3 or TRBV12-4, the J call TRBJ2-1, with D tentatively TRBD2 (5 bases). The CDR3 has 14 amino acids. Trimming shortened V by 6 bases and J by 0 bases, and 9 bases separated the two germline ends. The CDR3 loop is CASRPRGSYNEQFF. Written as DNA, the CDR3 is TGTGCCAGCAGACCCCGGGGCTCCTACAATGAGCAGTTCTTC.

V usage is TRBV27 and J usage is TRBJ2-3, with 12 bases identical to TRBD2. Looked up from germline, CDR1 is MNHEY and CDR2 is SMNVEV (reference sequence). Losses at the gene ends were 6 bases for V and 6 bases for J; bases not matched to a gene: 7. The CDR3 runs 15 residues. CDR3: CASSSGTSGRDTQYF. In DNA, the CDR3 is TGTGCCAGCAGCTCCGGGACTAGCGGGCGGGATACGCAGTATTTT.

CDR3 DNA: TGCGCCAGCAGCTTGGAGGTGGGCACAGATACGCAGTATTTT. Protein: CASSLEVGTDTQYF. The rearrangement joins TRBV5-1 to TRBJ2-3; D is ambiguous. The germline V gene encodes CDR1 SGHRS and CDR2 YFSETQ. The CDR3 extends over 14 amino acids. V was clipped by 0 bases and J by 1 base, with 6 bases between them.

J is TRBJ2-7 and V is TRBV9, with D perhaps matching TRBD1 (6 bases). The CDR3 is 15 amino acids. V lost 3 bases and J 0 bases, leaving 13 bases between the germline ends. The germline gives CDR1 SGDLS, CDR2 YYNGEE. The CDR3 DNA reads as TGTGCCAGCAGCGGCCACGGGACATCCTCCTACGAGCAGTACGTC. This encodes CASSGHGTSSYEQYV.

The V and J genes are TRBV12-2 and TRBJ2-4; the table's D call, TRBD1, has no DNA check behind it. TRBV12-2 is termed a pseudogene. This CDR3 spans 18 amino acids. As DNA, the CDR3 is TGTGCAAGTCGCTTAGAGGGGACCAGGCTAAGACCCAAAAACATTCAGTACTTC. This codes for CASRLEGTRLRPKNIQYF.

The CDR3, as DNA: TGTGCTAGTGGTTTGGGACTCTCAGGGGAACCCCAGCATTTT. Amino acid sequence: CASGLGLSGEPQHF. The chain recombines TRBV12-5 with TRBJ1-5; perhaps TRBD1 as D (6 bases). Germline loops: CDR1 LGHNT, CDR2 FRNRAP. V lost 1 base, J lost 10 bases, and 14 bases lay in between. The CDR3 is 14 amino acids. The full variable domain, completed using reference TRBV12-5 and TRBJ1-5, is DARVTQTPRHKVTEMGQEVTMRCQPILGHNTVFWYRQTMMQGLELLAYFRNRAPLDDSGMPKDRFSAEMPDATLATLKIQPSEPRDSAVYFCASGLGLSGEPQHFGDGTRLSIL.

The chain employs TRBV9 and TRBJ2-7; D possibly corresponds to TRBD1 (6 bases). CDR1 and CDR2 from the germline V gene are SGDLS and YYNGEE. The CDR3 has 14 residues. The V and J ends lost 5 bases and 2 bases respectively, with 14 bases between them. CDR3 nucleotides: TGTGCCAGCAGGGACCGGGACAAGACCTACGAGCAGTACTTC. Translation gives CASRDRDKTYEQYF. Full variable domain (remainder filled in from reference TRBV9 and TRBJ2-7): DSGVTQTPKHLITATGQRVTLRCSPRSGDLSVYWYQQSLDQGLQFLIQYYNGEERAKGNILERFSAQQFPDLHSELNLSSLELGDSALYFCASRDRDKTYEQYFGPGTRLTVT.

The genes are TRBV5-6 and TRBJ1-2; D is uncertain. CDR3 length equals 15 residues. CDR1 SGHDT and CDR2 YYEEEE come from the germline V gene. V was clipped by 0 bases and J by 5 bases, with 14 bases between them. The CDR3, as DNA: TGTGCCAGCAGCTTGGTGGGCCCGAACGCGTATGGCTACACCTTC. Amino acid sequence: CASSLVGPNAYGYTF.

The chain links TRBV20-1 to TRBJ1-5, with 10 bases lining up with TRBD1. The V gene end was trimmed by 5 bases and the J gene end by 2 bases; junction bases not matched to a gene: 3. Per the germline V gene, CDR1 is DFQATT and CDR2 is SNEGSKA (reference sequence). The CDR3 loop spans 14 amino acids. The CDR3 DNA sequence: TGCAGTGCTGCGGACAGGGGGGGCAATCAGCCCCAGCATTTT. Translating gives CSAADRGGNQPQHF.

V is TRBV7-9 and J is TRBJ2-1; unclear D gene. Deletions cut 5 bases from V and 4 bases from J, with 12 bases between. CDR3 size: 14 residues. Germline V CDR1 and CDR2: SEHNR, FQNEAQ (reference sequence). CDR3 sequence reads: CASSPSQRYNEQFF. The CDR3 DNA follows: TGTGCCAGCAGCCCCTCCCAGCGTTACAATGAGCAGTTCTTC.

V is TRBV25-1 and J is TRBJ1-1, with a tentative D call TRBD1 (6 bases). Per the germline V gene, CDR1 is MGHDK and CDR2 is SYGVNS. V gave up 4 bases and J gave up 10 bases, with 19 bases separating them. The CDR3 has 14 residues. For the CDR3, the DNA is TGTGCCAGCAGTGGTCGGGGGGCCTCCGAGGGAGCTTTCTTT. This sequence encodes CASSGRGASEGAFF. The full variable domain, with the rest looked up from reference TRBV25-1 and TRBJ1-1, is EADIYQTPRYLVIGTGKKITLECSQTMGHDKMYWYQQDPGMELHLIHYSYGVNSTEKGDLSSESTVSRIRTEHFPLTLESARPSHTSQYLCASSGRGASEGAFFGQGTRLTVV.